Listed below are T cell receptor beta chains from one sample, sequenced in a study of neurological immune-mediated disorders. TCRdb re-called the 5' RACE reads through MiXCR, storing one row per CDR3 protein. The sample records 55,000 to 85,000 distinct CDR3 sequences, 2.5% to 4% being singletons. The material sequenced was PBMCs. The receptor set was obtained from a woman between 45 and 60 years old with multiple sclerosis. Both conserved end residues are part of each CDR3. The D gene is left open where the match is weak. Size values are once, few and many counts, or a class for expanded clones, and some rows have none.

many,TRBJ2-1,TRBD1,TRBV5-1,TGCGCCAGCAGCTTCGACAGGGCGGAGCAGTTCTTC,CASSFDRAEQFF
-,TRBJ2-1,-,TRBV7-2,TGTGTCAGCAGCTTAGAGCCAGTCAATAAGCAGTTCTTC,CVSSLEPVNKQFF
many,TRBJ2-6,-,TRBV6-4,TGTGCCAGCAGTGACTCGGTTTCTGGGGCCAACGTCCTGACTTTC,CASSDSVSGANVLTF
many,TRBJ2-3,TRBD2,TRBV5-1,TGCGCCAGCAGGACTAGCGGGGCAGACACAGATACGCAGTATTTT,CASRTSGADTDTQYF
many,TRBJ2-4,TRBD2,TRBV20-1,TGCAGTGCTAGAGTCGGCGGGGGGGCCCCCCTACGGGAGGACAAAAACATTCAGTACTTC,CSARVGGGAPLREDKNIQYF
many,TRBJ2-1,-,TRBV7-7,TGTGCCAGCAGCTCCTCCAGGATCAACAATGAGCAGTTCTTC,CASSSSRINNEQFF
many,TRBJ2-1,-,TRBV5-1,TGCGCCAGCACTCTTATCACTGACTATAAACAGATTAATGAGCAGTTCTTC,CASTLITDYKQINEQFF
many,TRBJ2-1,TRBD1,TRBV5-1,TGCGCCAGCAGCGCGGGGGACAGGGACAACAATGAGCAGTTCTTC,CASSAGDRDNNEQFF
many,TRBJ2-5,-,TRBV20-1,TGCAGTGCTAGTTTGTCGGGCCAAGAGACCCAGTACTTC,CSASLSGQETQYF
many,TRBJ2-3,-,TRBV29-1,TGCAGCGTTGAAAGGGGTGACACAGATACGCAGTATTTT,CSVERGDTDTQYF
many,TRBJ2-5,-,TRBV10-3,TGTGCCGCGTCCTCTTTTGGGGAGACCCAGTACTTC,CAASSFGETQYF